The 16 T cell receptor beta chains presented below share a single source sample, sequenced in a study of T cell responses to AZD1222 COVID-19 vaccine listed by TCRdb under 2021. According to the study, the label for this sample's time point signals: baseline before first vaccination. The library relied on the immunoSEQ multiplex PCR assay. Held by TCRdb, this immuneACCESS table contains in-frame sequences only and omits some clones. Under half of the omission traces to an unresolved V gene where checked; the cause of the rest is unknown. The sample contains around 190,000 clones, roughly 92% of them found a single time. Approximately 1.4% of the sample lies in the top ten. The sample was peripheral blood, taken on day 0 of AZD1222 vaccination. These receptors were obtained from an adult in good health.

The V call is TRBV4-3, the J call TRBJ1-5, with TRBD1 identical over 8 bases. Germline values: CDR1 LGHNA, CDR2 YSLEER. This CDR3 contains 15 residues. J gave up 7 bases and V 3 bases, and 8 bases lay outside the gene matches. The CDR3 region has the DNA TGCGCCAGCAGCCAGGATACAGGGGGGGTGCAGCCCCAGCATTTT. This encodes CASSQDTGGVQPQHF.

The sample holds one count of this clone. The rearrangement uses TRBV6-5 and TRBJ1-1, with D uncertain. Germline assignment: CDR1 MNHEY and CDR2 SVGAGI. Trimming cost V 2 bases and J 1 base, with 8 bases left between them. CDR3 length: 14 residues. The CDR3 spells CASSYGQENTEAFF. The CDR3, as DNA: TGTGCCAGCAGTTACGGGCAGGAGAACACTGAAGCTTTCTTT.

This CDR3 reads CASSLWKDQPQHF. CDR3 nucleotide sequence: TGTGCCAGCAGCTTATGGAAAGATCAGCCCCAGCATTTT. The rearrangement uses TRBV7-2 and TRBJ1-5; unclear D gene. CDR1 and CDR2 (germline): SGHTA, FQGNSA. Trimming shortened V by 2 bases and J by 5 bases, and 7 bases separated the two germline ends. The CDR3 is 13 amino acids.

The sample holds one count of this clone. The genes are TRBV19 and TRBJ2-5; 7 nucleotides agree with TRBD1. The CDR3 loop spans 12 amino acids. V lost 4 bases to trimming and J lost 5 bases; unmatched junction nucleotides: 1. Germline values: CDR1 LNHDA, CDR2 SQIVND (reference sequence). CDR3 bases: TGTGCCAGTAGTAACAGGGGTGAGACCCAGTACTTC. As protein: CASSNRGETQYF. Using reference TRBV19 and TRBJ2-5 for the parts outside the CDR3, the full variable domain is DGGITQSPKYLFRKEGQNVTLSCEQNLNHDAMYWYRQDPGQGLRLIYYSQIVNDFQKGDIAEGYSVSREKKESFPLTVTSAQKNPTAFYLCASSNRGETQYFGPGTRLLVL.

The rearrangement uses TRBV6-2 or TRBV6-3 and TRBJ2-7; 9 nucleotides match TRBD1. This CDR3 region has 15 residues. Germline V CDR1 and CDR2: MNHEY, SVGEGT. The ends lost 0 bases at V and 2 bases at J; junction bases unmatched: 2. In DNA form, the CDR3 reads TGTGCCAGCAGTTACTCGACAGGGGGACCCTACGAGCAGTACTTC. Its protein product is CASSYSTGGPYEQYF.

The V gene is TRBV18, the J gene TRBJ2-5; TRBD1 matches 9 bases. The V segment lost 3 bases and the J segment 3 bases; nucleotides outside the gene matches: 2. Looked up from germline, CDR1 is KGHSH and CDR2 is LQKENI. The CDR3 consists of 14 residues. The CDR3 DNA reads TGTGCCAGCTCACCGGACAGGGGCGAAGAGACCCAGTACTTC. Amino acids: CASSPDRGEETQYF.

The rearrangement links TRBV7-9 to TRBJ1-1, with a possible D match to TRBD1 (6 bases). Germline lookup yields CDR1 SEHNR and CDR2 FQNEAQ (reference sequence). The CDR3 spans 15 residues. V lost 4 bases, J lost 7 bases, and 19 bases lay in between. The CDR3 sequence is CASSSERDTPYEAFF. CDR3 nucleotides: TGTGCCAGCAGCTCAGAGCGGGACACGCCTTATGAAGCTTTCTTT.

The chain carries TRBV18 and TRBJ2-5, with TRBD2 matching over 9 bases. The CDR3 is 15 amino acids. Germline V gives CDR1 KGHSH, CDR2 LQKENI. The ends lost 7 bases at V and 1 base at J; junction bases unmatched: 7. The CDR3 loop is CASFPGLASQETQYF. In DNA, the CDR3 is TGTGCCAGCTTTCCGGGACTAGCCTCCCAAGAGACCCAGTACTTC.

Concerning this clone: Other DNA sequences in this sample translate to the same CDR3. This chain uses TRBV3-1 (or the pseudogene TRBV3-2) with TRBJ2-1; TRBD2 matches 8 bases. This CDR3 is built from 16 residues. The V and J ends lost 4 bases and 0 bases, in that order; junction bases with no gene match: 5. CDR1 LGHDT and CDR2 YNNKEL come from the germline V gene (reference sequence). The CDR3, as DNA: TGTGCCAGCAGCCCGGGGGGGCAATCCTCCTACAATGAGCAGTTCTTC. Its translation is CASSPGGQSSYNEQFF.

The gene calls are TRBV7-9 and TRBJ1-5; no clear D. The length of the CDR3 is 14 residues. Germline values: CDR1 SEHNR, CDR2 FQNEAQ (reference sequence). The ends were cut back, 3 bases at V and 0 bases at J, with 6 bases in the middle. The CDR3, as DNA: TGTGCCAGCAGCTTTCAAGATAGCAATCAGCCCCAGCATTTT. Translation: CASSFQDSNQPQHF.

The V gene is TRBV9, the J gene TRBJ2-6; D ambiguous. Trimming stripped 1 base from V and 0 bases from J, with 8 bases between. The CDR3 has 16 residues. Per the germline V gene, CDR1 is SGDLS and CDR2 is YYNGEE. The CDR3 spells CASSVSTVSGANVLTF. CDR3 DNA sequence: TGTGCCAGCAGCGTATCAACCGTCTCTGGGGCCAACGTCCTGACTTTC.

In this sample, this clone turned up a few times. The chain carries TRBV2 and TRBJ1-2; D unclear. Trimming cost V 6 bases and J 0 bases, with 5 bases left between them. CDR1 is SNHLY, CDR2 FYNNEI, per germline. CDR3 size: 12 residues. The CDR3, as DNA: TGTGCCAGCAGAGGGACTAACTATGGCTACACCTTC. This codes for CASRGTNYGYTF.

The chain links TRBV7-9 to TRBJ2-3, with 7 nucleotides matching TRBD1. Per the germline V gene, CDR1 is SEHNR and CDR2 is FQNEAQ (reference sequence). V shed 5 bases, J shed 0 bases, and the junction held 2 bases outside the gene matches. The CDR3 covers 14 residues. CDR3 sequence: CASSPDRSTDTQYF. In nucleotides, the CDR3 is TGTGCCAGCAGCCCGGACAGGAGCACAGATACGCAGTATTTT.

The V call is TRBV2, the J call TRBJ1-2, with D tentatively TRBD1 (5 bases). This CDR3 is 15 amino acids long. CDR1 and CDR2 (germline): SNHLY, FYNNEI. Trimming cost V 2 bases and J 0 bases, with 10 bases left between them. CDR3 in DNA: TGTGCCAGCAGTGAAACTCGGGGGTCTAACTATGGCTACACCTTC. Protein: CASSETRGSNYGYTF.

The chain has TRBV9 and TRBJ1-2; a weak D match, TRBD1 (6 bases). This CDR3 is 12 amino acids long. V gave up 7 bases and J gave up 3 bases, with 10 bases separating them. From germline, CDR1 is SGDLS and CDR2 YYNGEE. CDR3 amino acids: CASAGGHYGYTF. CDR3 coding DNA: TGTGCCAGCGCCGGGGGCCACTATGGCTACACCTTC.

The chain is built from TRBV5-6 and TRBJ2-7; D possibly corresponds to TRBD2 (6 bases). The CDR3 length is 15 residues. The germline V and J ends were trimmed by 1 base and 0 bases, with 11 bases remaining between them. Germline lookup yields CDR1 SGHDT and CDR2 YYEEEE. CDR3 bases: TGTGCCAGCAGCTTGACCGGGGGTTTCTCCTACGAGCAGTACTTC. Amino acid sequence: CASSLTGGFSYEQYF.